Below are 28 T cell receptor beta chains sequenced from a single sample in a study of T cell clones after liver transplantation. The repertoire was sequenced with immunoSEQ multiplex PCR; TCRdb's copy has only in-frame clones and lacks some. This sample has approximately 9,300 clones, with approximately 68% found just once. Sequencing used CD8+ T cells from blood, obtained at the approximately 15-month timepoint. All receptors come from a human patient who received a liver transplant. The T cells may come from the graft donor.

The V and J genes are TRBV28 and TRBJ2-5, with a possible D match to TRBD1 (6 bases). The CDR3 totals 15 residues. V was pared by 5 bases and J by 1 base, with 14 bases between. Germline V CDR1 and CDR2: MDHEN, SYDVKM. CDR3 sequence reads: CASSPTGTSQETQYF. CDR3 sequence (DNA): TGTGCCAGCAGTCCGACCGGGACAAGCCAAGAGACCCAGTACTTC. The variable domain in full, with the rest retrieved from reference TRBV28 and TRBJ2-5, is DVKVTQSSRYLVKRTGEKVFLECVQDMDHENMFWYRQDPGLGLRLIYFSYDVKMKEKGDIPEGYSVSREKKERFSLILESASTNQTSMYLCASSPTGTSQETQYFGPGTRLLVL.

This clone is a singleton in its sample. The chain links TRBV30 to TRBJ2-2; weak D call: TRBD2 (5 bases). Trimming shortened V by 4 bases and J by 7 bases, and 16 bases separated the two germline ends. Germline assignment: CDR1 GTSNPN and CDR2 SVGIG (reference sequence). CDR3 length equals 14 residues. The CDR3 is CAWMVAGEVGELFF. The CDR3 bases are TGTGCCTGGATGGTCGCCGGGGAAGTCGGGGAGCTGTTTTTT.

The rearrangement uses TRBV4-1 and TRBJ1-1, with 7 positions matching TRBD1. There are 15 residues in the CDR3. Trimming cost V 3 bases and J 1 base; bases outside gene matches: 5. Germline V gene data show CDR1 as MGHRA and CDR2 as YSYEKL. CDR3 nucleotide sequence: TGCGCCAGCAGCCAGGGACAGTCAAAGAACACTGAAGCTTTCTTT. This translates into CASSQGQSKNTEAFF.

This CDR3 reads CASSGRLAGGPETQYF. The DNA of the CDR3 is TGTGCCAGCAGCGGCCGACTAGCGGGGGGGCCGGAGACCCAGTACTTC. The genes are TRBV7-9 and TRBJ2-5; 14 bases are a match to TRBD2. J lost 5 bases, V lost 5 bases, and 7 bases had no gene match. This CDR3 region has 16 residues. Germline V gene sequence: CDR1 SEHNR, CDR2 FQNEAQ (reference sequence).

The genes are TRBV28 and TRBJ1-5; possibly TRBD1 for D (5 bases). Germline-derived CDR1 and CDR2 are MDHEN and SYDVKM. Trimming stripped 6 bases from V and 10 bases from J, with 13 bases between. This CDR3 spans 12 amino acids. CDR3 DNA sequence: TGTGCCAGCAGCCTTCAGGGCGATCCCCAGCATTTT. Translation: CASSLQGDPQHF.

The CDR3 DNA is TGTGCCAGCAGTTTATCAGGGGGGGGGAACACTGAAGCTTTCTTT. Translating gives CASSLSGGGNTEAFF. The chain combines TRBV27 with TRBJ1-1, with TRBD1 as a possible D gene (6 bases). Trimming took off 0 bases at V and 1 base at J, with 9 bases between the two ends. The CDR3 contains 15 residues. CDR1 is MNHEY and CDR2 is SMNVEV in the germline V gene (reference sequence).

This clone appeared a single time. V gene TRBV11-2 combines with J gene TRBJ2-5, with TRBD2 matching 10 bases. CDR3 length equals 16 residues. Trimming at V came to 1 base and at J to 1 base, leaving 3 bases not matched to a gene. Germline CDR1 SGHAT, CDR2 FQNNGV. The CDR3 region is CASSLVSGGLQETQYF. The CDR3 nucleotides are TGTGCCAGCAGCTTAGTTAGCGGGGGGCTCCAAGAGACCCAGTACTTC.

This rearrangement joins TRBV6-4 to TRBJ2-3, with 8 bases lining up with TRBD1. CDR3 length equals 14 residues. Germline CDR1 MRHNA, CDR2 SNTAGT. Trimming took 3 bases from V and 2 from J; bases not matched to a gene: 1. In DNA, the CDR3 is TGTGCCAGCAGTGAGGGACAGGACACAGATACGCAGTATTTT. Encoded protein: CASSEGQDTDTQYF.

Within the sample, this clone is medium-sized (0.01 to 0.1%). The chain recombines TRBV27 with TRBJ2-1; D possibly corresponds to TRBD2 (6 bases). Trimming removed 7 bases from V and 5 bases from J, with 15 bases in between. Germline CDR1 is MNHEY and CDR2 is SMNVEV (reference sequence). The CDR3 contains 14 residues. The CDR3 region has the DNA TGTGCCAGCACTCTCTGGGGGGTGGACAATGAGCAGTTCTTC. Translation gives CASTLWGVDNEQFF.

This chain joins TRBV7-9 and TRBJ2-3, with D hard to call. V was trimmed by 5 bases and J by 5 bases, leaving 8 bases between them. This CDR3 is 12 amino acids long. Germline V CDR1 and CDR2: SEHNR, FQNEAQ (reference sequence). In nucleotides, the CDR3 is TGTGCCAGCAGCCTAGAAAAAGATACGCAGTATTTT. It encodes CASSLEKDTQYF.

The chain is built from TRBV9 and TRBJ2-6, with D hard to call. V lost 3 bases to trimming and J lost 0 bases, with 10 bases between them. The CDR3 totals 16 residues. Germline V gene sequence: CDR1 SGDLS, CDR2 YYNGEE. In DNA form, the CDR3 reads TGTGCCAGCAGCGGAACGTTGAGCTCTGGGGCCAACGTCCTGACTTTC. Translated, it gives CASSGTLSSGANVLTF.

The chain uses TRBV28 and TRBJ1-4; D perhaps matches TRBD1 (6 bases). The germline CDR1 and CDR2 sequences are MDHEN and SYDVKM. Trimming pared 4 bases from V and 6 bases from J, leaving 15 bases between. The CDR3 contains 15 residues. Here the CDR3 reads CASSYSGDMDEKLFF. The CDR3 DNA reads TGTGCCAGCAGTTACTCAGGGGATATGGATGAAAAACTGTTTTTT.

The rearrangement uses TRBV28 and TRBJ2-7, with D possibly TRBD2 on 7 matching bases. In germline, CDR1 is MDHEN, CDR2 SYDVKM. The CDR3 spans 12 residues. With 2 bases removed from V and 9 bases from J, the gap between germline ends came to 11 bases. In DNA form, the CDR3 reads TGTGCCAGCAGTTTACCTAGGGGGGGGCAGTACTTC. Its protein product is CASSLPRGGQYF.

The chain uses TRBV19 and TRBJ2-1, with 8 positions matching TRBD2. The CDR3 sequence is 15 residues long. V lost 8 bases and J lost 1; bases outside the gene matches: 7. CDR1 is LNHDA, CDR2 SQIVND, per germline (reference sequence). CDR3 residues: CASWSGRGSYNEQFF. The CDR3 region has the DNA TGTGCCAGTTGGAGCGGGAGAGGGTCCTACAATGAGCAGTTCTTC. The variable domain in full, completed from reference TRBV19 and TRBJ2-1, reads DGGITQSPKYLFRKEGQNVTLSCEQNLNHDAMYWYRQDPGQGLRLIYYSQIVNDFQKGDIAEGYSVSREKKESFPLTVTSAQKNPTAFYLCASWSGRGSYNEQFFGPGTRLTVL.

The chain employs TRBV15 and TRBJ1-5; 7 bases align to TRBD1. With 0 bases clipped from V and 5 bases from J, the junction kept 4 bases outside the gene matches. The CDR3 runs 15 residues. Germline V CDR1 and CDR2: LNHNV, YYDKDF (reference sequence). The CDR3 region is CATSRERQGYQPQHF. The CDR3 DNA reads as TGTGCCACCAGCAGAGAACGACAGGGATATCAGCCCCAGCATTTT.

The CDR3 nucleotides are TGTGCCAGCAGTCCCAATGCACATGATACGCAGTATTTT. As protein: CASSPNAHDTQYF. The chain uses TRBV6-5 and TRBJ2-3; no definite D call. The V gene's germline CDR1 is MNHEY and CDR2 SVGAGI. V shed 5 bases and J shed 6 bases, with 12 bases lying between them. The length of the CDR3 is 13 residues.

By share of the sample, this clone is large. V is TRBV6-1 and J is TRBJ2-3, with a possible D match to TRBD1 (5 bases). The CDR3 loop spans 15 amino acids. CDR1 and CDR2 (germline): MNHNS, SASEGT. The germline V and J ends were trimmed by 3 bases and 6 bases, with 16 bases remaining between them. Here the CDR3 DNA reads TGTGCCAGCAGTGATTCGGCAGGGTCATCGGATACGCAGTATTTT. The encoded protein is CASSDSAGSSDTQYF.

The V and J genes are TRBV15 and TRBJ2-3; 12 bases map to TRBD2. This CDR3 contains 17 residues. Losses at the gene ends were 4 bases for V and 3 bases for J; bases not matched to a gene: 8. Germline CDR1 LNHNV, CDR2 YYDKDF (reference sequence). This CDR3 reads CATSKALAGGPTDTQYF. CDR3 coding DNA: TGTGCCACCAGCAAGGCGCTAGCGGGGGGGCCAACAGATACGCAGTATTTT.

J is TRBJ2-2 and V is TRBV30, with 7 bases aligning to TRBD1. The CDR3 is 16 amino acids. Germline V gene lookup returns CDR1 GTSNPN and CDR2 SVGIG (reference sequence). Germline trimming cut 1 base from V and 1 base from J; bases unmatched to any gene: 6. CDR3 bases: TGTGCCTGGAGTGGCCTGACAGGGATGAACACCGGGGAGCTGTTTTTT. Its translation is CAWSGLTGMNTGELFF.

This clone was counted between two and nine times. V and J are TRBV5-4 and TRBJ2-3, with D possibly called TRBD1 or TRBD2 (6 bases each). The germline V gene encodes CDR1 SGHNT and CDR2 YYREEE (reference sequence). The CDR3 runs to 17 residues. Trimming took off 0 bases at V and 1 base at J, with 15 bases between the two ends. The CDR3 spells CASSLGAQGRRTDTQYF. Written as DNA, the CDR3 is TGTGCCAGCAGCTTGGGAGCCCAGGGGAGGCGCACAGATACGCAGTATTTT.

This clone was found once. In DNA form, the CDR3 reads TGCGCCAGCAGCCAAGATAGTCGGGAATTGGGCTATGGCTACACCTTC. It is translated as CASSQDSRELGYGYTF. The rearrangement links TRBV4-1 to TRBJ1-2; D remains unclear. Deletions cut 0 bases from V and 4 bases from J, with 15 bases between. This CDR3 has 16 amino acids. Germline CDR1 MGHRA, CDR2 YSYEKL.

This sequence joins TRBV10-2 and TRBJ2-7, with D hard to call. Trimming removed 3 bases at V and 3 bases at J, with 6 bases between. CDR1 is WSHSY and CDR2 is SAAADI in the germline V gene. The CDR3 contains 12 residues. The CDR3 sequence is CASSDWGYEQYV. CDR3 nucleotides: TGCGCCAGCAGTGACTGGGGCTACGAGCAGTACGTC.

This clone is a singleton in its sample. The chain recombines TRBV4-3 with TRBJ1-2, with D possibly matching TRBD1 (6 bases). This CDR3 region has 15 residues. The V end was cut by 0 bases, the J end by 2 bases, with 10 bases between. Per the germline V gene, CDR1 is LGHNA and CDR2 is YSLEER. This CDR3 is CASSQDSGQNYGYTF. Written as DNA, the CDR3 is TGCGCCAGCAGCCAAGATAGTGGACAGAACTATGGCTACACCTTC.

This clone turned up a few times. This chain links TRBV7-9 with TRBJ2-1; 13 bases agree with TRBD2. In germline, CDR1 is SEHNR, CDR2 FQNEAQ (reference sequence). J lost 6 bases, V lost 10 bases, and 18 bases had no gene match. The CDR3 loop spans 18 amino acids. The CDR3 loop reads CATQTGLAGTRAANEQFF. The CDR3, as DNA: TGTGCCACCCAAACGGGACTAGCGGGAACGCGGGCGGCCAATGAGCAGTTCTTC.

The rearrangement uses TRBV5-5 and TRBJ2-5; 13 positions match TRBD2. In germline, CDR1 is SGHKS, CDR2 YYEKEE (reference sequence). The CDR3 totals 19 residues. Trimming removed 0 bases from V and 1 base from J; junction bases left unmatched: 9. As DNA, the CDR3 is TGTGCCAGCAGCTTGGGACTAGCGGGGGGCTACAAATTCCAAGAGACCCAGTACTTC. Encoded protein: CASSLGLAGGYKFQETQYF.

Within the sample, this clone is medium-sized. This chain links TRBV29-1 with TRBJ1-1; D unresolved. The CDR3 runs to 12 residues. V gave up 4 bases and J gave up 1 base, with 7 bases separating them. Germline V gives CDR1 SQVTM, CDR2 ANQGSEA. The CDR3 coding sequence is TGCAGCGTTGTTTTCCAGAACACTGAAGCTTTCTTT. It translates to CSVVFQNTEAFF.

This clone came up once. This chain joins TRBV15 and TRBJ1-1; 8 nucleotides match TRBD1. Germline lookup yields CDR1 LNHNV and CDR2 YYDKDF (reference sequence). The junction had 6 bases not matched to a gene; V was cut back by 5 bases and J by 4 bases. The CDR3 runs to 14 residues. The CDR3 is CATSPDRAGTEAFF. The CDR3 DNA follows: TGTGCCACCAGCCCGGACAGGGCGGGCACTGAAGCTTTCTTT.

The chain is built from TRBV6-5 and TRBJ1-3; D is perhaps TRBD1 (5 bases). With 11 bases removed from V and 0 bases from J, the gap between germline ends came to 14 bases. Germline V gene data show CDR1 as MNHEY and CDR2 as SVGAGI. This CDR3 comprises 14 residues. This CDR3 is CASGSGTSGNTIYF. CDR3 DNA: TGTGCCTCCGGATCAGGGACCTCTGGAAACACCATATATTTT.